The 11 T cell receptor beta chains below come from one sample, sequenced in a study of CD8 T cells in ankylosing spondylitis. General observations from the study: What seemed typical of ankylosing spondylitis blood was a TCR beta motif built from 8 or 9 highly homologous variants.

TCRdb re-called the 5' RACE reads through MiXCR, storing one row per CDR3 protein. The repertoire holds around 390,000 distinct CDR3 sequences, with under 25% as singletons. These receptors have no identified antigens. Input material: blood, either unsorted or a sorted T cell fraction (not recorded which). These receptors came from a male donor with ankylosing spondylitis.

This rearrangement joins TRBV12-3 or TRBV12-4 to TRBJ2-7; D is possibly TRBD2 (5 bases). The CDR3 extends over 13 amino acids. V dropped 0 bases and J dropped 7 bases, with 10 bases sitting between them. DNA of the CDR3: TGTGCCAGCAGTTTAGCGAGGGCGGTGGAGCAGTACTTC. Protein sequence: CASSLARAVEQYF.

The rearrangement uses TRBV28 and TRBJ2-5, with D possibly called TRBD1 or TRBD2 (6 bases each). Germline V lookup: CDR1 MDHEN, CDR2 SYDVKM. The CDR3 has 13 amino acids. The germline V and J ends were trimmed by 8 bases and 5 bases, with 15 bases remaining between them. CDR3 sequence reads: CASVTSGAETQYF. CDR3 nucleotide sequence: TGTGCCAGCGTTACCTCGGGGGCTGAGACCCAGTACTTC.

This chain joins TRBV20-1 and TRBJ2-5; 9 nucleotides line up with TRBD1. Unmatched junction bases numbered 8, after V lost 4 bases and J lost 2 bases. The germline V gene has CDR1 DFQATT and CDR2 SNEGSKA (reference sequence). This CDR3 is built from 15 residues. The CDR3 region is CSATRTGANQETQYF. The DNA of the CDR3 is TGCAGTGCTACTCGGACAGGGGCTAATCAAGAGACCCAGTACTTC.

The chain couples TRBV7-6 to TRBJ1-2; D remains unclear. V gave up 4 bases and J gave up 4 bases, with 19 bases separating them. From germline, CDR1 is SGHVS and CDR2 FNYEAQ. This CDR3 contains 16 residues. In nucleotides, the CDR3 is TGTGCCAGCAGCTCCACCTATTCCGGGAGTATCTATGGCTACACCTTC. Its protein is CASSSTYSGSIYGYTF.

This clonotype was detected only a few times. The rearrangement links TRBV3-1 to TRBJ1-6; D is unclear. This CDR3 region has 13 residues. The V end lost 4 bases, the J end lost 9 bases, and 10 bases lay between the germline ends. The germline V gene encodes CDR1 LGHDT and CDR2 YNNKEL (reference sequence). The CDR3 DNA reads TGTGCCAGCAGCCGGATGTTTGGTTCACCCCTCCACTTT. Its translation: CASSRMFGSPLHF.

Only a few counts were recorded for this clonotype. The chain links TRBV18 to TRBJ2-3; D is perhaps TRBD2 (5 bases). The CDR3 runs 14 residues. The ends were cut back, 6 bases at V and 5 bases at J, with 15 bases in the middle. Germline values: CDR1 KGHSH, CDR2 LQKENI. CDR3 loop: CASSPGSFEDTQYF. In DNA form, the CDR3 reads TGTGCCAGCTCCCCGGGGTCGTTTGAAGATACGCAGTATTTT.

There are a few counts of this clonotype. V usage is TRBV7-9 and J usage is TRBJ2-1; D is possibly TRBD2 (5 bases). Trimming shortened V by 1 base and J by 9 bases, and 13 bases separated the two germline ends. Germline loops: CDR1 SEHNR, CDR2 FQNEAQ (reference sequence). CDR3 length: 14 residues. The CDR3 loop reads CASSLDGSAAEQFF. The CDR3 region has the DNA TGTGCCAGCAGCTTAGACGGTAGCGCCGCTGAGCAGTTCTTC.

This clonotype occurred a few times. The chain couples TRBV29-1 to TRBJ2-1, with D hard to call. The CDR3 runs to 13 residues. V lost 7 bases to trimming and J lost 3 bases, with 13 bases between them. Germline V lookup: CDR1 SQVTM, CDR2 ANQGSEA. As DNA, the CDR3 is TGCAGCGCCGGACCGATCCTCTACAATGAGCAGTTCTTC. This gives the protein CSAGPILYNEQFF.

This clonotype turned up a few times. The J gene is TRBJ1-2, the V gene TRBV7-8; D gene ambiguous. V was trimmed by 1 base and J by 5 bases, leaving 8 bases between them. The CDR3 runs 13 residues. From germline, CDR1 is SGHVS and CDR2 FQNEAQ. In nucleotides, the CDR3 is TGTGCCAGCAGCTTAGGAGGTCCTTATGGCTACACCTTC. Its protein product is CASSLGGPYGYTF.

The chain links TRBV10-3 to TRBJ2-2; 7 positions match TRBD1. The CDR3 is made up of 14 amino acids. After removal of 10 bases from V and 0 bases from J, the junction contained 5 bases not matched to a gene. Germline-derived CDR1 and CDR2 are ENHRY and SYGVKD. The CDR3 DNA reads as TGTGCCACTCAGGGGGTTGCGAACACCGGGGAGCTGTTTTTT. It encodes CATQGVANTGELFF.

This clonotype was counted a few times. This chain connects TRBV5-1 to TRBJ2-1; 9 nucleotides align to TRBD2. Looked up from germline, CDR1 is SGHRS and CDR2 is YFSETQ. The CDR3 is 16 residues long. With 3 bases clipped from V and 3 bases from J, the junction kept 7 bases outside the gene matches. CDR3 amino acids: CASSWVAGAGYNEQFF. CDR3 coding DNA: TGCGCCAGCAGCTGGGTAGCGGGAGCGGGCTACAATGAGCAGTTCTTC. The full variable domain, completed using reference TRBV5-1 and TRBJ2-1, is KAGVTQTPRYLIKTRGQQVTLSCSPISGHRSVSWYQQTPGQGLQFLFEYFSETQRNKGNFPGRFSGRQFSNSRSEMNVSTLELGDSALYLCASSWVAGAGYNEQFFGPGTRLTVL.